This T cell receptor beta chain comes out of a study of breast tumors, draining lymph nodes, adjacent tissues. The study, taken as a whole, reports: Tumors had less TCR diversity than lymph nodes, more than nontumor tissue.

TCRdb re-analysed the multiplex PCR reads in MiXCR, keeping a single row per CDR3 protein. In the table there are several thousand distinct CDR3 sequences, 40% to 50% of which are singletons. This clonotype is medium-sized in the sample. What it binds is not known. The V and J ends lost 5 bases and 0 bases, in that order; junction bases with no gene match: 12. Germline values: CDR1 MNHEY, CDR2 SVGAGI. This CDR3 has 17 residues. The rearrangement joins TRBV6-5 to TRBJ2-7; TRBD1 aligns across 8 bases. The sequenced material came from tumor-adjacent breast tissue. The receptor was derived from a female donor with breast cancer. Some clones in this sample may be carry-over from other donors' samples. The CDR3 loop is CASSRILTGGSSYEQYF. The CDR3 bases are TGTGCCAGCAGTCGTATCCTAACAGGGGGAAGCTCCTACGAGCAGTACTTC.